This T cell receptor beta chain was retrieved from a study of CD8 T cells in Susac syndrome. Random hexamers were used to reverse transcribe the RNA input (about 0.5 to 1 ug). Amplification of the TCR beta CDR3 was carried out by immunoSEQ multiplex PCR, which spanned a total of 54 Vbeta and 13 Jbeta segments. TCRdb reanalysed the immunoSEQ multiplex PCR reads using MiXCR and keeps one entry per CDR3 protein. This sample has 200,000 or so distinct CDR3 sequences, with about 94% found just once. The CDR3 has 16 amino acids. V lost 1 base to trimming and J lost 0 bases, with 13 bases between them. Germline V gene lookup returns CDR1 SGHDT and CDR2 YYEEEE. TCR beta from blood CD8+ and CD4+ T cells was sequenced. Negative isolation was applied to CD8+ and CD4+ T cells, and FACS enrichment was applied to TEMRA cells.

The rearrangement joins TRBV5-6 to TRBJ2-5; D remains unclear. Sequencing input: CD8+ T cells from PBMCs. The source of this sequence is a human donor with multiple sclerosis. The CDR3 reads CASSLLQNSYQETQYF. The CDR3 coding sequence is TGTGCCAGCAGCTTGCTTCAAAACTCGTACCAAGAGACCCAGTACTTC.